Following are 10 T cell receptor beta chains from one sample sequenced in a study of identical twins. TCRdb reanalysed the 5' RACE reads using MiXCR and keeps one entry per CDR3 protein. The sample lists hundreds of thousands of distinct CDR3 sequences; roughly 7% were seen once. These same data were also listed under a study on yellow fever vaccine responses in identical twins.

The specimen was memory (CD45RO+) T cells sorted from blood. The source of these receptors is a woman between 18 and 29 years old in good health.

This clonotype was detected ten times or more. V is TRBV20-1 and J is TRBJ2-7; D could derive from TRBD1 or TRBD2 (7 bases each). V was clipped by 5 bases and J by 7 bases, with 18 bases between them. The CDR3 runs to 13 residues. CDR1 DFQATT and CDR2 SNEGSKA come from the germline V gene (reference sequence). This chain's CDR3 is CSAHRGGWGEQYV. In DNA, the CDR3 is TGCAGTGCTCACAGGGGAGGGTGGGGTGAGCAGTACGTC.

This clonotype has just a few counts. This chain uses TRBV5-6 with TRBJ2-3; 8 bases are shared with TRBD2. Germline trimming cut 3 bases from V and 7 bases from J; bases unmatched to any gene: 10. This CDR3 has 15 residues. Germline loops: CDR1 SGHDT, CDR2 YYEEEE. The CDR3 nucleotides read TGTGCCAGCAGCTCCCGGGGGGGACTAGAGCATACGCAGTATTTT. This codes for CASSSRGGLEHTQYF. Filled out from reference TRBV5-6 and TRBJ2-3, the complete variable domain reads DAGVTQSPTHLIKTRGQQVTLRCSPKSGHDTVSWYQQALGQGPQFIFQYYEEEERQRGNFPDRFSGHQFPNYSSELNVNALLLGDSALYLCASSSRGGLEHTQYFGPGTRLTVL.

This chain connects TRBV5-4 to TRBJ2-1; perhaps TRBD2 as D (7 bases). V lost 5 bases, J lost 0 bases, and 15 bases lay in between. The CDR3 is 16 amino acids. Germline values: CDR1 SGHNT, CDR2 YYREEE (reference sequence). CDR3 region: CASRRGGGRSYNEQFF. For the CDR3, the DNA is TGTGCCAGCAGAAGGGGGGGCGGACGCTCCTACAATGAGCAGTTCTTC.

This clonotype has just a few counts. V gene TRBV20-1 combines with J gene TRBJ2-7; perhaps TRBD2 as D (5 bases). This CDR3 spans 13 amino acids. Germline-derived CDR1 and CDR2 are DFQATT and SNEGSKA (reference sequence). V lost 1 base, J lost 4 bases, and 11 bases lay in between. This chain's CDR3 is CSARAGNAYEQYV. The CDR3 coding sequence is TGCAGTGCTAGAGCGGGGAACGCTTACGAGCAGTACGTC.

This clonotype appeared many times. V is TRBV29-1 and J is TRBJ2-1; D remains ambiguous. Trimming took off 4 bases at V and 7 bases at J, with 17 bases between the two ends. This CDR3 is 14 amino acids long. Germline assignment: CDR1 SQVTM and CDR2 ANQGSEA. The CDR3 loop is CSVVGVLATNEQFF. The DNA of the CDR3 is TGCAGCGTTGTTGGGGTTCTCGCCACTAATGAGCAGTTCTTC.

This clonotype was recorded at least ten times. The chain links TRBV5-1 to TRBJ2-1; D is perhaps TRBD2 (6 bases). Germline-derived CDR1 and CDR2 are SGHRS and YFSETQ. The CDR3 length is 15 residues. V lost 0 bases and J 1 base, leaving 8 bases between the germline ends. The CDR3 sequence: CASSLEGGSYNEQFF. The CDR3 DNA reads as TGCGCCAGCAGCTTGGAGGGAGGTTCCTACAATGAGCAGTTCTTC.

The chain combines TRBV5-4 with TRBJ2-3; 8 bases map to TRBD1. This CDR3 comprises 15 residues. Trimming took 3 bases from V and 4 from J; bases not matched to a gene: 7. Germline assignment: CDR1 SGHNT and CDR2 YYREEE (reference sequence). The CDR3 sequence: CASSWTGSWADTQYF. CDR3 nucleotides: TGTGCCAGCAGCTGGACAGGGAGTTGGGCAGATACGCAGTATTTT. The variable domain in full, completed from reference TRBV5-4 and TRBJ2-3, reads ETGVTQSPTHLIKTRGQQVTLRCSSQSGHNTVSWYQQALGQGPQFIFQYYREEENGRGNFPPRFSGLQFPNYSSELNVNALELDDSALYLCASSWTGSWADTQYFGPGTRLTVL.

Ten or more counts support this clonotype. The CDR3 spells CASTQRPPGLAEDNEQFF. CDR3 sequence (DNA): TGTGCCAGCACCCAACGACCCCCGGGACTAGCAGAGGATAATGAGCAGTTCTTC. The V gene is TRBV21-1, the J gene TRBJ2-1; the table's D call, TRBD2, has no DNA check behind it. TRBV21-1 is a pseudogene. There are 18 residues in the CDR3.

This clonotype was detected ten times or more. The rearrangement uses TRBV24-1 and TRBJ2-2; TRBD1 matches at 10 bases. V shed 3 bases, J shed 8 bases, and the junction held 11 bases outside the gene matches. CDR1 is KGHDR and CDR2 is SFDVKD in the germline V gene. This CDR3 is 17 amino acids long. This CDR3 reads CATSDESRQGARGELFF. The CDR3 region has the DNA TGTGCCACCAGTGATGAATCTCGACAGGGGGCAAGAGGGGAGCTGTTTTTT.

The rearrangement uses TRBV29-1 and TRBJ2-1; D is perhaps TRBD2 (6 bases). The V gene's germline CDR1 is SQVTM and CDR2 ANQGSEA. The CDR3 is 16 amino acids. Trimming stripped 2 bases from V and 2 bases from J, with 16 bases between. The CDR3 protein is CSVESPTGDAYNEQFF. Here the CDR3 DNA reads TGCAGCGTTGAAAGTCCAACGGGAGATGCCTACAATGAGCAGTTCTTC.